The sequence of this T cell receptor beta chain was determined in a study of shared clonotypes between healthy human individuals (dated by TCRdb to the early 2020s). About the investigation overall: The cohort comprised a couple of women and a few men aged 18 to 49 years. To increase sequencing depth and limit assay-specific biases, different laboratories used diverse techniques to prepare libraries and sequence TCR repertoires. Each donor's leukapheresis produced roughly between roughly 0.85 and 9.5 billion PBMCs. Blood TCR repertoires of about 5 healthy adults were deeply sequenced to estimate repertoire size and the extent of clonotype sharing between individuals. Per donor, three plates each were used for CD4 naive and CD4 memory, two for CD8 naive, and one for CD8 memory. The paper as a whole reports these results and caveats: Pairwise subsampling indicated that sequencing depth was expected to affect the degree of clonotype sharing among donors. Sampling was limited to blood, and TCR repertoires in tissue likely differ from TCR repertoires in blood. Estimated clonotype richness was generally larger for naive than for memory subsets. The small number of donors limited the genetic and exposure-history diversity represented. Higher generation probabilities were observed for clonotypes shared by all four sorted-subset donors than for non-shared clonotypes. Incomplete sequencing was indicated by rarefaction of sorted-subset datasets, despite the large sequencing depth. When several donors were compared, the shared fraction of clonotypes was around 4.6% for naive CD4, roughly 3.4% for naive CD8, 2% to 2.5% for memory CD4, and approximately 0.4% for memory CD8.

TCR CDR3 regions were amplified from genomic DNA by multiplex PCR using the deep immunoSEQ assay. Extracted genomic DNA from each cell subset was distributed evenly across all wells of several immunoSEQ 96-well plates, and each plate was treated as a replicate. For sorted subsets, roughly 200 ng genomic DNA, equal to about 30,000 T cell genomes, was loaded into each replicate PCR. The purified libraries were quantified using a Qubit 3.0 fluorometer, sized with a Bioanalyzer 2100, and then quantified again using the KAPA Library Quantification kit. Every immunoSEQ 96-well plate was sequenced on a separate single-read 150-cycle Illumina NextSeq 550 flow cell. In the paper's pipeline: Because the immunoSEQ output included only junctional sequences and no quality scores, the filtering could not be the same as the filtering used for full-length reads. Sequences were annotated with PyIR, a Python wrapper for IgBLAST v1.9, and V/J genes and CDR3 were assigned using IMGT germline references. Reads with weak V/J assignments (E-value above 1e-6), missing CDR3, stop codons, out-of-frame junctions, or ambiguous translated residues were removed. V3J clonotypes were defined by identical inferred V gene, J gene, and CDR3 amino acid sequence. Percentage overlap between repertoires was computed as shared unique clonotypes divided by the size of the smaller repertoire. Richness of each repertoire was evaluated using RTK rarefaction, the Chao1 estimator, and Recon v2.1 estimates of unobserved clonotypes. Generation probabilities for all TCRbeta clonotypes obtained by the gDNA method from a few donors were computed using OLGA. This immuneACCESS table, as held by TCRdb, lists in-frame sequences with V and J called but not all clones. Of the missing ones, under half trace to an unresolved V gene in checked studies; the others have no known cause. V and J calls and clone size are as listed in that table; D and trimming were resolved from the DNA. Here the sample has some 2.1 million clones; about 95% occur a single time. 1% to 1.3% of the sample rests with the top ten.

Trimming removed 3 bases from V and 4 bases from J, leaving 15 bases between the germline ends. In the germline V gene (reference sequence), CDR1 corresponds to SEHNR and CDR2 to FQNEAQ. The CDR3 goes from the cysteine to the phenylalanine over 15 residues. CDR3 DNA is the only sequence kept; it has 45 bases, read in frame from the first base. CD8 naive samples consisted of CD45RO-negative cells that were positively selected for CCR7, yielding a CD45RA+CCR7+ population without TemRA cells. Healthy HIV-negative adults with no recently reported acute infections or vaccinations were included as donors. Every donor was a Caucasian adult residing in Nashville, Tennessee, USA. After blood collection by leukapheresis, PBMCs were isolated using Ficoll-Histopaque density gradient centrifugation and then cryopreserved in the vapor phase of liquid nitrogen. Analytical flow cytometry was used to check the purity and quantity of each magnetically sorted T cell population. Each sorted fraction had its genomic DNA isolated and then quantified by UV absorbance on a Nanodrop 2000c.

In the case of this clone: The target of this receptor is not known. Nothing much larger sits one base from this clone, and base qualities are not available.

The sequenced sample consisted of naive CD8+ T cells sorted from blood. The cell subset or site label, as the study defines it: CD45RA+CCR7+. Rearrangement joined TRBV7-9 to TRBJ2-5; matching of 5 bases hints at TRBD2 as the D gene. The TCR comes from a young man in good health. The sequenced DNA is TGTGCCAGCAGCTTGGGGAGCCCGGACGCAGAGACCCAGTACTTC. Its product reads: CASSLGSPDAETQYF. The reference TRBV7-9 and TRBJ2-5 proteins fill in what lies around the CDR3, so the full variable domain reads DTGVSQNPRHKITKRGQNVTFRCDPISEHNRLYWYRQTLGQGPEFLTYFQNEAQLEKSRLLSDRFSAERPKGSFSTLEIQRTEQGDSAMYLCASSLGSPDAETQYFGPGTRLLVL.